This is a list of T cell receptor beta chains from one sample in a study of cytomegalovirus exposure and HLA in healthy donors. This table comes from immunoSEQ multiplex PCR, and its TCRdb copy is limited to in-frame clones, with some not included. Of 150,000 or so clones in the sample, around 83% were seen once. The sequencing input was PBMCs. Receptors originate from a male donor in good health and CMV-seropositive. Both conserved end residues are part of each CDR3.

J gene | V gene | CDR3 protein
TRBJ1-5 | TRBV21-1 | CASSKEGRATNQPQHF
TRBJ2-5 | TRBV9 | CASSVDTSGGLQETQYF
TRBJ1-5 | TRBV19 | CASKGDPSNQPQHF
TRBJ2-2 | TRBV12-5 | CASGLVRGAITGELFF
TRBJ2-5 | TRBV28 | CASRGQRAETQYF
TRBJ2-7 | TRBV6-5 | CASSPGDRGGEQYF
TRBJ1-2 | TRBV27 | CASSFSEGGYGYTF
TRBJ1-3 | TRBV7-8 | CASSLVGRVGNTIYF
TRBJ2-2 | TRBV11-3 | CASSAGPFRSTGELFF
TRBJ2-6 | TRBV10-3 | CAISENPGGGAGANVLTF
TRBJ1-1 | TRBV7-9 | CASSLDPDTEAFF
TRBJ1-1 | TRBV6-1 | CASSRQPANTEAFF
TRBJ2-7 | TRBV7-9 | CASSLNPRGGSYEQYF
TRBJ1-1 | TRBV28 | CASTAGQREAFF
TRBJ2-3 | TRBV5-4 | CASSLAAGGTDTQYF
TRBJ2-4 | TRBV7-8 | CASIPDRSKNIQYF
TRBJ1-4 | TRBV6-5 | CASSYSDRGTGKLFF
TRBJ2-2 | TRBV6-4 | CASSVDRVNTGELFF
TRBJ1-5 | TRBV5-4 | CASSKQGAAQPQHF
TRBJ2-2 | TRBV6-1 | CASSERSGGAGSGELFF
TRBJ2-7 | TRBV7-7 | CASSPEASGDYEQYF
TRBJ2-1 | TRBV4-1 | CASSQRGTGTRDEQFF
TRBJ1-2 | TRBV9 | CASSAPRDRSYGYTF
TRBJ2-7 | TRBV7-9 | CASSLGDRSKNF
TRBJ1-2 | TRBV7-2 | CASSSRTATGYTF
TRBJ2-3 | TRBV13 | CASSLRGGGRHSTDTQYF
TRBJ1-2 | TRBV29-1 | CSVEEQDRAAYGYTF
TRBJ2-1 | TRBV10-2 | CASSMPGLPYNEQFF
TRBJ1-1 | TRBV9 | CASSRGLGGAFF
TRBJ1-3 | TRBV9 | CASSVALTATGNTIYF
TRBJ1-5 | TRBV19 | CASSLGQRKANQPQHF
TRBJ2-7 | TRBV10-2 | CASSPKAGDYEQYF
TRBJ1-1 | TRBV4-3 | CASSQGQGYATEAFF
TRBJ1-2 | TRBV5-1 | CASSLDRQDRDYGYTF
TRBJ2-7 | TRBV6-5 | CASRTSGVAAHEQYF
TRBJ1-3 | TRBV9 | CASSATPTGVGNTIYF
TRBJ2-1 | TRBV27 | CASSLGTSDYNEQFF
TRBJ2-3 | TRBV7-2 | CASSWGGTGGYDTQYF
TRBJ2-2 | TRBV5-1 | CASSSALGGRATAGELFF
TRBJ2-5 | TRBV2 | CASSLLVQGTQYF
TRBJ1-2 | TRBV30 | CALRQGPNYGYTF
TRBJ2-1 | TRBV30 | CAWSVSYNEQFF
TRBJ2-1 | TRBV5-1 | CASSLVRENNEQFF
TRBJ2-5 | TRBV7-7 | CASSPLSGGETQYF
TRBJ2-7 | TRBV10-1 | CASSRTGNHEQYF
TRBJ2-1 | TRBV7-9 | CASSRRMHRGGNEQFF
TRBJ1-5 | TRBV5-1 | CASSLGTGNNQPQHF
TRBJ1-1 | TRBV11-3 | CASSLGTGMNTEAFF
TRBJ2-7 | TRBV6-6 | CASSSRDRGFYEQYF
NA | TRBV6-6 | CASRMGDSYEQYF
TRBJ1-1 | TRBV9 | CASSVDPNRVMNTEAFF
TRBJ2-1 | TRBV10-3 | CAISGGTSGIYNEQFF
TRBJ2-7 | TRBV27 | CASSLPGLAYEQYF
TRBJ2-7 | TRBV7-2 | CASTAGPTYEQYF